Below are 15 T cell receptor beta chains sequenced from a single sample in a study of T cells in Graves' hyperthyroidism and ophthalmopathy. Template material for amplifying TCR beta CDR3 regions consisted of RNA transcripts. The study used the HTBI primer set for a first-round RT-PCR of the TCR CDR3. A single record per CDR3 protein comes from TCRdb applying MiXCR to the multiplex PCR reads. The table has around 500,000 distinct CDR3 sequences, less than 15% seen once. The sequencing sample was made of blood. Receptors were obtained from a woman between 40 and 55 years old with Graves' hyperthyroidism.

This clonotype was recorded at least ten times. The V gene is TRBV13, the J gene TRBJ2-3; tentative D call: TRBD1 (6 bases). The CDR3 covers 12 residues. CDR1 is PRHDT and CDR2 is FYEKMQ in the germline V gene (reference sequence). Deletions cut 5 bases from V and 6 bases from J, with 9 bases between. CDR3 nucleotides: TGTGCCAGCAGCCCAGGGGATGATACGCAGTATTTT. This sequence encodes CASSPGDDTQYF.

The CDR3 is CASSLALDNPYGYTF. For the CDR3, the DNA is TGCGCCAGCAGCTTGGCCTTGGACAACCCCTATGGCTACACCTTC. This chain joins TRBV5-1 and TRBJ1-2; a possible D gene is TRBD1 (5 bases). This CDR3 spans 15 amino acids. V was clipped by 0 bases and J by 4 bases, with 13 bases between them. CDR1 SGHRS and CDR2 YFSETQ come from the germline V gene.

This clonotype came up many times. The chain carries TRBV2 and TRBJ2-3; the D gene could be TRBD1 or TRBD2 (7 bases each). The germline gives CDR1 SNHLY, CDR2 FYNNEI. CDR3 length equals 14 residues. The V gene lost 9 bases and the J gene lost 1 base, with 14 bases spanning the gap. This CDR3 is CAREGGGGTDTQYF. The CDR3 coding sequence is TGTGCCAGAGAGGGAGGGGGCGGCACAGATACGCAGTATTTT.

Ten or more counts support this clonotype. This chain joins TRBV20-1 and TRBJ1-1, with TRBD1 matching 9 bases. The CDR3 runs 15 residues. V dropped 2 bases and J dropped 0; count of bases not matched to a gene: 4. Germline V gene sequence: CDR1 DFQATT, CDR2 SNEGSKA (reference sequence). This chain's CDR3 is CSARPTGGLNTEAFF. The CDR3 nucleotides are TGCAGTGCTAGACCGACAGGGGGGCTGAACACTGAAGCTTTCTTT.

This rearrangement joins TRBV20-1 to TRBJ2-3; unclear D gene. The CDR3 is 16 residues long. Germline CDR1 DFQATT, CDR2 SNEGSKA (reference sequence). Trimming removed 3 bases at V and 4 bases at J, with 20 bases between. The CDR3 spells CSARSVLLPSADTQYF. CDR3 bases: TGCAGTGCTAGGTCCGTTCTGTTACCCAGCGCAGATACGCAGTATTTT.

The chain combines TRBV10-3 with TRBJ2-3, with 8 bases aligning to TRBD2. This CDR3 contains 16 residues. Per the germline V gene, CDR1 is ENHRY and CDR2 is SYGVKD. Germline trimming cut 4 bases from V and 1 base from J; bases unmatched to any gene: 7. CDR3 sequence: CAISVGSGRGTDTQYF. DNA for the CDR3: TGTGCCATCAGTGTCGGGAGCGGGAGAGGCACAGATACGCAGTATTTT.

The chain has TRBV2 and TRBJ2-7; D gene ambiguous. V lost 5 bases to trimming and J lost 5 bases, with 13 bases between them. The CDR3 sequence is 13 residues long. Germline values: CDR1 SNHLY, CDR2 FYNNEI. CDR3 amino acids: CASSYTDIDEQYF. In DNA form, the CDR3 reads TGTGCCAGCAGTTATACAGATATAGACGAGCAGTACTTC.

The genes are TRBV3-1 and TRBJ2-2, with D unresolved. The CDR3 has 15 amino acids. In germline, CDR1 is LGHDT, CDR2 YNNKEL (reference sequence). With 0 bases removed from V and 2 bases from J, the gap between germline ends came to 7 bases. This chain's CDR3 is CASSQEGSNTGELFF. The DNA of the CDR3 is TGTGCCAGCAGCCAAGAAGGTTCTAACACCGGGGAGCTGTTTTTT. Full variable domain (remainder filled in from reference TRBV3-1 and TRBJ2-2): DTAVSQTPKYLVTQMGNDKSIKCEQNLGHDTMYWYKQDSKKFLKIMFSYNNKELIINETVPNRFSPKSPDKAHLNLHINSLELGDSAVYFCASSQEGSNTGELFFGEGSRLTVL.

V is TRBV12-3 or TRBV12-4 and J is TRBJ2-3, with D unclear. CDR3 length: 14 residues. V lost 3 bases and J 5 bases, leaving 12 bases between the germline ends. The CDR3, as DNA: TGTGCCAGCAGTTTCAGGCAGGTTGGAGATACGCAGTATTTT. Its translation: CASSFRQVGDTQYF.

This clonotype came up many times. The chain employs TRBV27 and TRBJ2-3; 7 bases match TRBD1. J lost 2 bases, V lost 8 bases, and 7 bases had no gene match. The germline CDR1 and CDR2 sequences are MNHEY and SMNVEV (reference sequence). The CDR3 runs to 14 residues. The CDR3 DNA reads TGTGCCAGCCGCCAGGGGGTTTACACAGATACGCAGTATTTT. This gives the protein CASRQGVYTDTQYF.

V and J are TRBV6-1 and TRBJ2-7; 13 bases line up with TRBD2. Losses at the gene ends were 7 bases for V and 3 bases for J; bases not matched to a gene: 12. There are 17 residues in the CDR3. The germline V gene has CDR1 MNHNS and CDR2 SASEGT. The CDR3 coding sequence is TGTGCCAGCACGGCTCCCGGGACTAGCGGGAATTTCTACGAGCAGTACTTC. Its translation: CASTAPGTSGNFYEQYF.

The rearrangement uses TRBV28 and TRBJ1-3, with 10 bases identical to TRBD1. The CDR3 is 15 residues long. Germline lookup yields CDR1 MDHEN and CDR2 SYDVKM. J was trimmed by 3 bases and V by 5 bases; bases with no gene match: 4. In nucleotides, the CDR3 is TGTGCCAGCAGTCTGGGACAGGGGTATGGAAACACCATATATTTT. Its protein product is CASSLGQGYGNTIYF.

V gene TRBV7-8 combines with J gene TRBJ2-1, with D perhaps matching TRBD2 (6 bases). The CDR3 is 15 residues long. V lost 0 bases and J lost 7, with 13 bases in between. Germline V CDR1 and CDR2: SGHVS, FQNEAQ. In nucleotides, the CDR3 is TGTGCCAGCAGCTTAGCGCGGCTAGCGCGGAATGAGCAGTTCTTC. Protein sequence: CASSLARLARNEQFF. Together with reference TRBV7-8 and TRBJ2-1, the CDR3 gives the full variable domain: GAGVSQSPRYKVAKRGQDVALRCDPISGHVSLFWYQQALGQGPEFLTYFQNEAQLDKSGLPSDRFFAERPEGSVSTLKIQRTQQEDSAVYLCASSLARLARNEQFFGPGTRLTVL.

A remark on this clonotype: A much larger clone lies a single base off, so this may be a read error. The gene calls are TRBV6-1 and TRBJ2-7; possibly TRBD1 for D (5 bases). Germline V gene lookup returns CDR1 MNHNS and CDR2 SASEGT. V lost 0 bases and J lost 7, with 22 bases in between. This CDR3 comprises 17 residues. CDR3 in DNA: TGTGCCAGCAGTGAAGCGCAGGGTGTTGGGGTGGGGAATGAGCAGTACTTC. Protein sequence: CASSEAQGVGVGNEQYF.

This clonotype came up once. The chain recombines TRBV7-2 with TRBJ1-5; TRBD1 might be the D (5 bases). From germline, CDR1 is SGHTA and CDR2 FQGNSA. Trimming stripped 2 bases from V and 7 bases from J, with 12 bases between. This CDR3 contains 14 residues. The CDR3 sequence: CASSLWGGGQPQHF. For the CDR3, the DNA is TGTGCCAGCAGCTTATGGGGCGGAGGACAGCCCCAGCATTTT.